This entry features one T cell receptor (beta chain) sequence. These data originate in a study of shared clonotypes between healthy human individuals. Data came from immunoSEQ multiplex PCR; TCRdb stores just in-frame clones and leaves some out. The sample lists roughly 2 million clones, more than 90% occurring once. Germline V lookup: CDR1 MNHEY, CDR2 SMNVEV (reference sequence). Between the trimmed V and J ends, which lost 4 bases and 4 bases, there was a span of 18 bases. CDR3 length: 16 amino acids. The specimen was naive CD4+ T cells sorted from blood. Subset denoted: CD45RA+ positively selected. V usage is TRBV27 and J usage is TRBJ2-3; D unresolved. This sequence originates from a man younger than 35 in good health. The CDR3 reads CASSSLGKAESDTQYF. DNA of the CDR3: TGTGCCAGCAGTTCCCTAGGCAAGGCGGAATCAGATACGCAGTATTTT.